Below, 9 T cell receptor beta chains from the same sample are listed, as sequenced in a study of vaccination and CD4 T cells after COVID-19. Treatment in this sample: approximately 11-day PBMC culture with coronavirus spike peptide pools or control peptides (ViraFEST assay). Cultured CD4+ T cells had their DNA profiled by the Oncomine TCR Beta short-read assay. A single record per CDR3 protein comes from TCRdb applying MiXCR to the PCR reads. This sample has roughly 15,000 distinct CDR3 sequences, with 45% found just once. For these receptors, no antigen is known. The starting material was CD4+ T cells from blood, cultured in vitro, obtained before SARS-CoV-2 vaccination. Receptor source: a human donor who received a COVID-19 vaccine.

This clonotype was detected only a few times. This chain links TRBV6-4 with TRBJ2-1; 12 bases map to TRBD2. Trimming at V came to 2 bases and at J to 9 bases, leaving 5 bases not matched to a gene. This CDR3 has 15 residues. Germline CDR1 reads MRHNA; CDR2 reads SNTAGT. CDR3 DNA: TGTGCCAGCAGTGACCTAGCGGGGGGGCATAGTGAGCAGTTCTTC. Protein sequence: CASSDLAGGHSEQFF.

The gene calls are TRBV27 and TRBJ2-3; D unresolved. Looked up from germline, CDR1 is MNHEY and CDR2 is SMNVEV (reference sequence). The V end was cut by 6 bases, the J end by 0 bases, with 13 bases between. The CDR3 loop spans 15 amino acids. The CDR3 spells CASSSKPSSTDTQYF. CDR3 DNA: TGTGCCAGCAGCTCGAAGCCATCTAGCACAGATACGCAGTATTTT.

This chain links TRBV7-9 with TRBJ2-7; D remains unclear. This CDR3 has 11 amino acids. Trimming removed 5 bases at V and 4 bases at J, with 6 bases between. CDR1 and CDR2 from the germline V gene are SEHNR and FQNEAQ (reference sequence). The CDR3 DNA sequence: TGTGCCAGCAGCCCGCTGTACGAGCAGTACTTC. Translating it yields CASSPLYEQYF.

Written as DNA, the CDR3 is TGTGCCAGCAGGGCGAACAGGGGGGCAATAGGCAGTGGCTACACCTTC. Its translation is CASRANRGAIGSGYTF. V gene TRBV27 combines with J gene TRBJ1-2; TRBD1 matches 8 bases. The CDR3 is 16 residues long. V trimming: 6 bases; J trimming: 7 bases; junction bases outside the gene matches: 16. Germline V CDR1 and CDR2: MNHEY, SMNVEV (reference sequence).

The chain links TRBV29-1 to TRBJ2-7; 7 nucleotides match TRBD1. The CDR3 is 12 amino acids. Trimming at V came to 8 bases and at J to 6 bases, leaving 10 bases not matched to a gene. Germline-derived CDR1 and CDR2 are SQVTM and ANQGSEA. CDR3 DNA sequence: TGCAGCTTTCAACCGACAGGGACCGAGCAGTACTTC. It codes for CSFQPTGTEQYF.

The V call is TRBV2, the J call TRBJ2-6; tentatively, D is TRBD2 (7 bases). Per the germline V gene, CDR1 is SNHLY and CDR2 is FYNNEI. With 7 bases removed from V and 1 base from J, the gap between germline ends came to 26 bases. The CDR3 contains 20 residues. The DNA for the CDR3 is TGTGCCAGCAAGGGCCCGGGGGGCGGGGGTACGTCGTCTGGGGCCAACGTCCTGACTTTC. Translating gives CASKGPGGGGTSSGANVLTF.

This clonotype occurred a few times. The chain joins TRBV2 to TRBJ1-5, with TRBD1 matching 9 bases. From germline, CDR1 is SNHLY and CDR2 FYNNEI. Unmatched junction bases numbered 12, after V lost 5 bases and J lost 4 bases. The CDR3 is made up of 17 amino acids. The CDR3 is CASSKRGRDRVNQPQHF. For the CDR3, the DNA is TGTGCCAGCAGTAAAAGGGGGCGGGACAGGGTAAATCAGCCCCAGCATTTT.

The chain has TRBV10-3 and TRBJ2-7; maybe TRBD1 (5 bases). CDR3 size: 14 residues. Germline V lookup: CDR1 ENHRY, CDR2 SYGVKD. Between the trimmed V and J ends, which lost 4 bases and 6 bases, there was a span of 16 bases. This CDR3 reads CAISGERGIFEQYF. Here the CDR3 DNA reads TGTGCCATCAGTGGGGAAAGGGGAATCTTCGAGCAGTACTTC.

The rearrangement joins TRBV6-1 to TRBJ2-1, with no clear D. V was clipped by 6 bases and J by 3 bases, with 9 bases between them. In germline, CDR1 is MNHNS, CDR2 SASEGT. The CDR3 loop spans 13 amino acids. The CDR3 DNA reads TGTGCCAGCAGCGTTCCTTTCTACAATGAGCAGTTCTTC. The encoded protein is CASSVPFYNEQFF.